Below, 17 T cell receptor beta chains from the same sample are listed, as sequenced in a study of blood T cell repertoires in COVID-19. Some clones are missing from TCRdb's copy, which holds only in-frame ones; the method was immunoSEQ multiplex PCR. Here the sample spans roughly 290,000 clones, 70% to 90% being singletons. The sequencing sample was made of PBMCs or T cells enriched from blood (not recorded which). These receptors all stem from a young woman who had recovered from COVID-19.

The chain couples TRBV18 to TRBJ2-1; maybe TRBD1 (6 bases). The V gene's germline CDR1 is KGHSH and CDR2 LQKENI. Trimming left V 2 bases short and J 8 bases short, with 13 bases between. The CDR3 is 14 amino acids. The CDR3 loop is CASSPTTSGDEQFF. The CDR3 region has the DNA TGTGCCAGCTCACCAACGACCTCAGGGGATGAGCAGTTCTTC.

This clone was recorded a few times. The chain couples TRBV11-1 to TRBJ2-2; weak D call: TRBD2 (6 bases). Per the germline V gene, CDR1 is SGHAT and CDR2 is FQDESV (reference sequence). Trimming left V 3 bases short and J 6 bases short, with 11 bases between. The CDR3 runs 14 residues. This CDR3 reads CASSFRDSSGELFF. CDR3 nucleotide sequence: TGTGCCAGCAGCTTCCGGGACTCCTCCGGGGAGCTGTTTTTT.

J is TRBJ2-7 and V is TRBV28; no definite D call. This CDR3 has 13 residues. V shed 2 bases and J shed 3 bases, with 8 bases lying between them. Germline V gene sequence: CDR1 MDHEN, CDR2 SYDVKM. The CDR3 protein is CASSLDIGYEQYF. The CDR3, as DNA: TGTGCCAGCAGTTTAGACATAGGCTACGAGCAGTACTTC. Complete variable domain (other parts from reference TRBV28 and TRBJ2-7): DVKVTQSSRYLVKRTGEKVFLECVQDMDHENMFWYRQDPGLGLRLIYFSYDVKMKEKGDIPEGYSVSREKKERFSLILESASTNQTSMYLCASSLDIGYEQYFGPGTRLTVT.

This clone is a singleton in its sample. The genes are TRBV11-2 and TRBJ1-1; 8 bases align to TRBD1. V dropped 4 bases and J dropped 4; count of bases not matched to a gene: 14. This CDR3 has 17 amino acids. Germline V gives CDR1 SGHAT, CDR2 FQNNGV. CDR3 protein: CASSSPGQESAATEAFF. In DNA, the CDR3 is TGTGCCAGCAGCTCCCCGGGACAGGAATCGGCGGCCACTGAAGCTTTCTTT.

This chain links TRBV6-5 with TRBJ2-7, with 8 bases matching TRBD1. V was pared by 5 bases and J by 2 bases, with 8 bases of the junction left unmatched. Germline V gene sequence: CDR1 MNHEY, CDR2 SVGAGI. The CDR3 extends over 15 amino acids. The DNA for the CDR3 is TGTGCCAGCAGTATCCAGGGGGCGAGGACCTACGAGCAGTACTTC. Its translation is CASSIQGARTYEQYF.

The chain combines TRBV18 with TRBJ2-3, with TRBD1 identical over 9 bases. The CDR3 runs 17 residues. Trimming at V came to 0 bases and at J to 2 bases, leaving 6 bases not matched to a gene. From germline, CDR1 is KGHSH and CDR2 LQKENI. CDR3 sequence: CASSPPRGTGNTDTQYF. The CDR3, as DNA: TGTGCCAGCTCACCACCCAGAGGGACAGGGAACACAGATACGCAGTATTTT.

The chain employs TRBV15 and TRBJ1-3, with a possible D match to TRBD1 (6 bases). Germline CDR1 reads LNHNV; CDR2 reads YYDKDF (reference sequence). V lost 0 bases and J lost 0, with 9 bases in between. The CDR3 covers 16 residues. CDR3 residues: CATSRDNRASGNTIYF. The CDR3 nucleotides read TGTGCCACCAGCAGAGATAACAGGGCCTCTGGAAACACCATATATTTT. Using reference TRBV15 and TRBJ1-3 for the parts outside the CDR3, the full variable domain is DAMVIQNPRYQVTQFGKPVTLSCSQTLNHNVMYWYQQKSSQAPKLLFHYYDKDFNNEADTPDNFQSRRPNTSFCFLDIRSPGLGDTAMYLCATSRDNRASGNTIYFGEGSWLTVV.

Here the CDR3 DNA reads TGCGCCAGCAGCCAAGTCCCCTCTGCCGGGGGCGAGCAGTACTTC. Translating gives CASSQVPSAGGEQYF. The J gene is TRBJ2-7, the V gene TRBV4-1; D might be TRBD2 (6 bases). In germline, CDR1 is MGHRA, CDR2 YSYEKL. The CDR3 loop spans 15 amino acids. The V and J ends lost 1 base and 6 bases respectively, with 16 bases between them.

The rearrangement uses TRBV7-2 and TRBJ2-7; TRBD2 is a possible D gene (5 bases). V lost 1 base, J lost 3 bases, and 7 bases lay in between. Germline CDR1 is SGHTA and CDR2 is FQGNSA. The CDR3 is made up of 13 amino acids. In DNA, the CDR3 is TGTGCCAGCAGCTTAGAACTAGGCTACGAGCAGTACTTC. It specifies CASSLELGYEQYF.

This sequence joins TRBV2 and TRBJ1-3; TRBD1 is a possible D gene (6 bases). Germline-derived CDR1 and CDR2 are SNHLY and FYNNEI. This CDR3 spans 16 amino acids. V was pared by 8 bases and J by 2 bases, with 19 bases between. This chain's CDR3 is CASEGLWDTPGNTIYF. The DNA of the CDR3 is TGTGCCAGCGAGGGTTTGTGGGACACTCCTGGAAACACCATATATTTT.

The CDR3: CASSSLYSYNEQFF. CDR3 in DNA: TGTGCCAGCAGCTCTCTTTACAGCTACAATGAGCAGTTCTTC. The genes are TRBV7-9 and TRBJ2-1, with D unclear. The CDR3 contains 14 residues. Deletions cut 4 bases from V and 3 bases from J, with 10 bases between. CDR1 and CDR2 from the germline V gene are SEHNR and FQNEAQ (reference sequence).

V and J are TRBV5-1 and TRBJ2-5; the D gene is possibly TRBD1 (6 bases). Trimming removed 4 bases from V and 2 bases from J, with 12 bases in between. CDR3 length equals 14 residues. The germline gives CDR1 SGHRS, CDR2 YFSETQ. This CDR3 reads CASSGNRAQETQYF. CDR3 sequence (DNA): TGCGCCAGCAGCGGCAACAGGGCTCAAGAGACCCAGTACTTC.

This clone has a single count. The rearrangement links TRBV12-3 or TRBV12-4 to TRBJ1-5; unclear D gene. The V end was cut by 0 bases, the J end by 10 bases, with 10 bases between. CDR3 size: 13 residues. The CDR3 reads CASSLAVGSPQHF. The CDR3 nucleotides are TGTGCCAGCAGTTTAGCGGTCGGGTCCCCCCAGCATTTT.

The genes are TRBV9 and TRBJ1-2, with a weak D call TRBD1 (6 bases). This CDR3 is 15 amino acids long. CDR1 and CDR2 (germline): SGDLS, YYNGEE. Between the trimmed V and J ends, which lost 4 bases and 6 bases, there was a span of 19 bases. The CDR3: CASSPRRGNADGYTF. For the CDR3, the DNA is TGTGCCAGCAGCCCTCGCAGGGGAAATGCCGATGGCTACACCTTC.

The CDR3 DNA follows: TGTGCCACCAGTGATGGGCAGTCTGGGGCCAACGTCCTGACTTTC. It specifies CATSDGQSGANVLTF. The J gene is TRBJ2-6, the V gene TRBV24-1; D remains unclear. This CDR3 has 15 amino acids. V lost 3 bases and J lost 1, with 6 bases in between. Germline V CDR1 and CDR2: KGHDR, SFDVKD.

This chain uses TRBV10-1 with TRBJ2-5; 8 nucleotides match TRBD2. With 1 base clipped from V and 1 base from J, the junction kept 2 bases outside the gene matches. In germline, CDR1 is WNHNN, CDR2 SYGVQD (reference sequence). The CDR3 length is 15 residues. The CDR3 coding sequence is TGCGCCAGCAGTGAGTACGGGACTAGCCAAGAGACCCAGTACTTC. Amino acid sequence: CASSEYGTSQETQYF.

The V call is TRBV7-6, the J call TRBJ2-5, with D perhaps TRBD2 (6 bases). CDR1 is SGHVS, CDR2 FNYEAQ, per germline. The CDR3 is 16 amino acids. V lost 5 bases and J 4 bases, leaving 20 bases between the germline ends. For the CDR3, the DNA is TGTGCCAGCAGCCGCCCCTCGCCCCAGGAGGGAGAGACCCAGTACTTC. As protein: CASSRPSPQEGETQYF.